The T cell receptor beta chain under discussion was sequenced for a study of shared clonotypes between healthy human individuals. A remark on this clone: What it recognizes is unknown.

Study results and limitations: The researchers took only blood, and tissue repertoires probably look different.

The table came from immunoSEQ multiplex PCR; TCRdb's copy has only in-frame clones and leaves some out. In the table there are roughly 760,000 clones, less than 85% of which are singletons. The CDR3 runs 18 residues. CDR1 is MGHRA and CDR2 is YSYEKL in the germline V gene. The V gene end was trimmed by 0 bases and the J gene end by 4 bases; junction bases not matched to a gene: 11. This sequence joins TRBV4-1 and TRBJ2-3, with 9 bases that match TRBD2. This clonotype originated in a woman aged 25 to 39 in good health. Material for sequencing was memory CD4+ T cells sorted from blood. Documented subset: CD45RA-negative fraction. DNA of the CDR3: TGCGCCAGCAGCCAAGAGGCTGGGGTAGCGGGAGAAGCAGATACGCAGTATTTT. This sequence encodes CASSQEAGVAGEADTQYF.